The entry below gives a single T cell receptor beta chain sequence along with its context. This sample stems from a study of blood T cell repertoires in COVID-19. Study at large: Whether acute or convalescent, the COVID-19 samples came from the United States, Italy and Spain.

Measured with immunoSEQ multiplex PCR; TCRdb has only the in-frame clones, and not every one. Among 250,000 or so clones listed, 80% to 90% were seen once. CDR3 length equals 14 residues. Between the trimmed V and J ends, which lost 8 bases and 2 bases, there was a span of 10 bases. The germline gives CDR1 ENHRY, CDR2 SYGVKD. This study enrolled people aged 18 to 89 from about two dozen US geographic areas. This clonotype originated in a woman aged 40 to 50 who had been exposed to COVID-19. This chain joins TRBV10-3 and TRBJ2-6, with D possibly being TRBD1 (6 bases). Material for sequencing was PBMCs or T cells enriched from blood (not recorded which). This CDR3 is CAIRTGTGANVLTF. The CDR3 DNA reads as TGTGCCATCCGAACAGGGACTGGGGCCAACGTCCTGACTTTC.